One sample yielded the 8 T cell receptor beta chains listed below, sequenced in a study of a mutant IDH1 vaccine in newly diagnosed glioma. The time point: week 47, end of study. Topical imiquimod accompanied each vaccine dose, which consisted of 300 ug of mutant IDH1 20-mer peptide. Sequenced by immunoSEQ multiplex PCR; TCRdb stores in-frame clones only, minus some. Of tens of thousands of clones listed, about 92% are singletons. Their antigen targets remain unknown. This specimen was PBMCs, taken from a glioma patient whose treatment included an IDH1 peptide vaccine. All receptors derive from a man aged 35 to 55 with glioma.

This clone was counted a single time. CDR3 DNA sequence: TGTGCCAGCAGAAAAGAGCCCGGATTACTCACCGGGGAGCTGTTTTTT. It codes for CASRKEPGLLTGELFF. The gene calls are TRBV11-2 and TRBJ2-2; D is ambiguous. Germline V gives CDR1 SGHAT, CDR2 FQNNGV. This CDR3 is built from 16 residues. The V gene lost 6 bases and the J gene lost 4 bases, with 18 bases spanning the gap.

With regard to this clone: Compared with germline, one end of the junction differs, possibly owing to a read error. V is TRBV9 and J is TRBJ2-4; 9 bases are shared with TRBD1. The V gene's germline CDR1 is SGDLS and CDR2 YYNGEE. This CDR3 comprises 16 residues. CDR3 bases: TGTGCCAGCAGCGACTCCCGGGACAGGGACAAAACCATTCAGTACTTC. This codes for CASSDSRDRDKTIQYF.

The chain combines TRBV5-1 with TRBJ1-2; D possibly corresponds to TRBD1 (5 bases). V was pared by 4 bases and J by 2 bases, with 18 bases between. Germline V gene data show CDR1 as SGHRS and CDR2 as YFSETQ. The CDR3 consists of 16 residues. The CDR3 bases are TGCGCCAGCAGCCCGGGAGGGGTCGGCTGGAACTATGGCTACACCTTC. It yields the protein CASSPGGVGWNYGYTF.

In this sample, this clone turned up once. The CDR3 nucleotides are TGCGCCAGCAGCCAAGTCCCGGCGGGGGTGCGAAGCTCCTACGAGCAGTACTTC. Translation gives CASSQVPAGVRSSYEQYF. J is TRBJ2-7 and V is TRBV4-3, with 7 nucleotides matching TRBD2. The CDR3 length is 18 residues. From germline, CDR1 is LGHNA and CDR2 YSLEER. V trimming: 1 base; J trimming: 0 bases; junction bases outside the gene matches: 12.

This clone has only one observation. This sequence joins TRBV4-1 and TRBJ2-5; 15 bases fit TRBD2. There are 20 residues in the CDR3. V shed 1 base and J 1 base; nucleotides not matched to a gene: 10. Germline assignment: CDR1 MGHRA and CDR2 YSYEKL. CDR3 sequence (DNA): TGCGCCAGCAGCCAAGGTTCCGGGACTAGCGGGGGGCAAGGCCAAGAGACCCAGTACTTC. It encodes CASSQGSGTSGGQGQETQYF.

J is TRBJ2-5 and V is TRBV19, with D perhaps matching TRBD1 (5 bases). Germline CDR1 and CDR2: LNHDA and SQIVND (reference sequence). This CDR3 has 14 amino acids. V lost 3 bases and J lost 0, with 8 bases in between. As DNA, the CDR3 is TGTGCCAGTAGTATTCTCAGGGACCAAGAGACCCAGTACTTC. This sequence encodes CASSILRDQETQYF. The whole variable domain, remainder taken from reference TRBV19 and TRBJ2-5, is DGGITQSPKYLFRKEGQNVTLSCEQNLNHDAMYWYRQDPGQGLRLIYYSQIVNDFQKGDIAEGYSVSREKKESFPLTVTSAQKNPTAFYLCASSILRDQETQYFGPGTRLLVL.

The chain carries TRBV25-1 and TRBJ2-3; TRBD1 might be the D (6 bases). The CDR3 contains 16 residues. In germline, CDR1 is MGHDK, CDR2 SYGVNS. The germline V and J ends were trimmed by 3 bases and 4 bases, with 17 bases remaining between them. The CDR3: CASSEGRGGVSDTQYF. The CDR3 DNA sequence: TGTGCCAGCAGTGAGGGCAGGGGTGGGGTATCAGATACGCAGTATTTT.

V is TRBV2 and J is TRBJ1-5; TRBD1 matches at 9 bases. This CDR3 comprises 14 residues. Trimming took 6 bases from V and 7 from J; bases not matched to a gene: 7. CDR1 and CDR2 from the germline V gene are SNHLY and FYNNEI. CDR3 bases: TGTGCCAGCAGCTCGGGACAGGGTAGGCAGCCCCAGCATTTT. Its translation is CASSSGQGRQPQHF.